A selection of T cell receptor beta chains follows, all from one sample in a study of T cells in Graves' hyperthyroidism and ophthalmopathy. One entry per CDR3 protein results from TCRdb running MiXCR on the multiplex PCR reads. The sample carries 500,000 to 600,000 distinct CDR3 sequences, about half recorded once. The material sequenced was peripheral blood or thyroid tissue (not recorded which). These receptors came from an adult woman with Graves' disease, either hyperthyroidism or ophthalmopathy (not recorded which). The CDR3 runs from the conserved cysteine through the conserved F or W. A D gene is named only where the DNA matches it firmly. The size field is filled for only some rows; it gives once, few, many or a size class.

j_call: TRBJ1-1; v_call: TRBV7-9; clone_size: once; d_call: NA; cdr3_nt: TGTGCCAGCAGCTTAGATTCGGCGGAGGACTATGAAGCTTTCTTT; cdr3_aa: CASSLDSAEDYEAFF
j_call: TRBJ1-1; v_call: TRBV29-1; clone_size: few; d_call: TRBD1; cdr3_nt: TGCAGCGTGGCGACCCGAGGACAGGGGAACACTGAAGCTTTCTTT; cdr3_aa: CSVATRGQGNTEAFF
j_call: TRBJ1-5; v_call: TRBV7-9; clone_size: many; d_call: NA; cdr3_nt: TGTGCCAGCAGCTTAGCTTCCGGGGGCTGGAATCAGCCCCAGCATTTT; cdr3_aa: CASSLASGGWNQPQHF
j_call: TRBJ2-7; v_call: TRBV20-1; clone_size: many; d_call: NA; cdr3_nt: TGCAGTGCTAGAGATCCAGGGATCTACGAGCAGTACTTC; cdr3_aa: CSARDPGIYEQYF
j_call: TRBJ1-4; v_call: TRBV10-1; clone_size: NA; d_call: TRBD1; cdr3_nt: TGCGCCAGCAGCTCGGGACAGGGGCATGAAAAACTGTTTTTT; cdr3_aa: CASSSGQGHEKLFF
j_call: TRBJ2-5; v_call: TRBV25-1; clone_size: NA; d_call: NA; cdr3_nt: TGTGCCAGCAGCACACTCCAAGAGACCCAGTACTTC; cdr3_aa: CASSTLQETQYF
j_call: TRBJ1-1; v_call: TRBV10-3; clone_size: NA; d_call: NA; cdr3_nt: TGTGCCATCAGTCGAATTAGCGGGACTGAAGCTTTCTTT; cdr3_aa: CAISRISGTEAFF
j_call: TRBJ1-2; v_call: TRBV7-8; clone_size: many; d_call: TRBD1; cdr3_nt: TGTGCCAGTAGCGCAGACCGGGACAGGGGAACGGATGGCTACACCTTC; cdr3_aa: CASSADRDRGTDGYTF
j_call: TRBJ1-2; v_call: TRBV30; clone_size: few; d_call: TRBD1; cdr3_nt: TGTGCCGAATCACAGGGGGCGGCCTATGGCTACACCTTC; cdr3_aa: CAESQGAAYGYTF
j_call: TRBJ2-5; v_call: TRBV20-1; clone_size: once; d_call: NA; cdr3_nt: TGCAGTCTTGGCGAGGAGACCCAGTACTTC; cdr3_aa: CSLGEETQYF
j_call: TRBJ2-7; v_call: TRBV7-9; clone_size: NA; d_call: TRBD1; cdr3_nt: TGTGCCAGCTCGCTCCAGGGGGCAATCGAGCAGTACTTC; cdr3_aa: CASSLQGAIEQYF
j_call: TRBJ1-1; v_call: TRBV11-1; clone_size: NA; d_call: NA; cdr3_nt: TGCGCCAGCAGCTCCCAGGGTCAAACTGAAGCTTTCTTT; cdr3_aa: CASSSQGQTEAFF
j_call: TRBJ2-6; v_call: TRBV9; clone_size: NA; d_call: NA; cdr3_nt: TGTGCCAGCAGCGTACGGGACAGGGCCAACGTCCTGACTTTC; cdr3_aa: CASSVRDRANVLTF
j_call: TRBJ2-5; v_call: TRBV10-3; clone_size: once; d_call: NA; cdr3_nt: TGTGCCACCTCTTTCGGGAGAAGTCGGGAGACCCAGTACTTC; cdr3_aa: CATSFGRSRETQYF
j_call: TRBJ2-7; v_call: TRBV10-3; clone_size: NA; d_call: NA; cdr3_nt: TGTGCCATCAGTGGAGCCGGGGGAGCTCCCAACGAGCAGTACTTC; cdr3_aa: CAISGAGGAPNEQYF
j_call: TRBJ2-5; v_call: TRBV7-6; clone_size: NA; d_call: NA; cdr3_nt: TGTGCCAGCAGCTTAACACAGGGTGTGGAGACCCAGTACTTC; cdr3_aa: CASSLTQGVETQYF
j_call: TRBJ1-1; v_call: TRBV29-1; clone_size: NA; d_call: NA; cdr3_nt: TGCAGCTTGGGTACGTGGGGGAAGAGGGAAGCTTTCTTT; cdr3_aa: CSLGTWGKREAFF